Sequencing of this T cell receptor beta chain was carried out in a study of shared clonotypes between healthy human individuals. Study-wide context: The study used three CD4 naive, three CD4 memory, two CD8 naive and one CD8 memory plate per donor.

Cells designated naive CD8 were CD45RO-negative and were positively selected for CCR7, with terminally differentiated effector memory CD45RA+ cells excluded. The repertoire was sequenced with immunoSEQ multiplex PCR; TCRdb's copy has only in-frame clones and lacks some. The sample has millions of clones, less than 95% seen once. The clonotype comes from a man younger than 30 in good health. The sequencing input was naive CD8+ T cells sorted from blood.

For the CDR3, the DNA is TGTGCCAGCAGCACGACTAGCGGGAGGAAACTTTTGGGGACAGATACGCAGTATTTT. Translating gives CASSTTSGRKLLGTDTQYF. The V call is TRBV5-5, the J call TRBJ2-3; 13 positions agree with TRBD2. The CDR3 consists of 19 residues. The V gene end was trimmed by 4 bases and the J gene end by 3 bases; junction bases not matched to a gene: 14. CDR1 is SGHKS, CDR2 YYEKEE, per germline (reference sequence).